Below, 7 T cell receptor beta chains from the same sample are listed, as sequenced in a study of T cells in women clearing cervical HPV infection. Libraries were prepared by immunoSEQ multiplex PCR; TCRdb keeps only in-frame clonotypes and omits some of them. This sample's table reports tens of thousands of clones. Specimen: blood buffy coat. These receptors were taken from a woman between 18 and 70 years old with a cervical HPV16 infection that either progressed to CIN3+ or cleared (not recorded which).

Turning to this clone: The read finishes 3 residues shy of the CDR3 end, and the germline J gene is used to complete it. This sequence joins TRBV18 and TRBJ1-5; 8 bases fit TRBD1. After removal of 6 bases from V and 5 bases from J, the junction contained 3 bases not matched to a gene. This CDR3 is 13 amino acids long. CDR1 is KGHSH and CDR2 is LQKENI in the germline V gene. The CDR3 loop is CASSADRDQPQHF. CDR3 DNA, as far as it was read: TGTGCCAGCTCGGCGGACAGGGATCAGCCC.

Points on this clone: Read data end 3 residues before the CDR3 end; the end is taken from the germline J gene. The chain joins TRBV5-1 to TRBJ1-5, with TRBD1 as a possible D gene (6 bases). CDR1 is SGHRS, CDR2 YFSETQ, per germline. V was shortened by 2 bases and J by 6 bases, with 12 bases between the two germline ends. The CDR3 spans 14 residues. CDR3 DNA (partial): TGCGCCAGCAGCTTATCAGGGGAGGGTCAGCCC. It translates to CASSLSGEGQP. The whole CDR3 sequence reads CASSLSGEGQPQHF.

Notes on this clone: The CDR3 goes on 3 residues after the read ends, and that part is filled in from the germline J gene. The chain uses TRBV5-1 and TRBJ1-1; maybe TRBD1 (5 bases). V lost 0 bases to trimming and J lost 3 bases, with 12 bases between them. CDR3 length equals 15 residues. Germline CDR1 is SGHRS and CDR2 is YFSETQ. Here the CDR3 reads CASSLEAGRDTEAFF. The covered CDR3 bases are TGCGCCAGCAGCTTGGAGGCAGGGAGGGACACTGAA. The full variable domain, with the rest looked up from reference TRBV5-1 and TRBJ1-1, is KAGVTQTPRYLIKTRGQQVTLSCSPISGHRSVSWYQQTPGQGLQFLFEYFSETQRNKGNFPGRFSGRQFSNSRSEMNVSTLELGDSALYLCASSLEAGRDTEAFFGQGTRLTVV.

In the case of this clone: The read falls 3 residues short of the CDR3 end, and the missing part is taken from the germline J gene. The rearrangement links TRBV15 to TRBJ1-1; D may be TRBD1 (5 bases). V dropped 1 base and J dropped 2 bases, with 8 bases sitting between them. CDR3 size: 14 residues. Germline-derived CDR1 and CDR2 are LNHNV and YYDKDF (reference sequence). This CDR3 reads CATSRAQGNTEAFF. CDR3 DNA (partial): TGTGCCACCAGCAGAGCCCAGGGCAACACTGAA. The whole variable domain, remainder taken from reference TRBV15 and TRBJ1-1, is DAMVIQNPRYQVTQFGKPVTLSCSQTLNHNVMYWYQQKSSQAPKLLFHYYDKDFNNEADTPDNFQSRRPNTSFCFLDIRSPGLGDTAMYLCATSRAQGNTEAFFGQGTRLTVV.

With regard to this clone: The CDR3 end falls 3 residues outside the read, so it is completed with the germline J gene. The chain joins TRBV5-1 to TRBJ2-3, with D possibly being TRBD1 (5 bases). This CDR3 contains 13 residues. Germline assignment: CDR1 SGHRS and CDR2 YFSETQ. V was pared by 4 bases and J by 8 bases, with 14 bases between. Here the CDR3 reads CASSPLQGGTQYF. The sequenced CDR3 bases are TGCGCCAGCAGCCCCCTTCAGGGCGGTACG.

Concerning this clone: The read comes to an end 3 residues before the CDR3 does, leaving the germline J gene to fill in the end. V is TRBV30 and J is TRBJ2-1; D possibly corresponds to TRBD1 (6 bases). V was shortened by 5 bases and J by 0 bases, with 8 bases between the two germline ends. The V gene's germline CDR1 is GTSNPN and CDR2 SVGIG (reference sequence). This CDR3 contains 13 residues. Partial CDR3 DNA: TGTGCCTGGGCCAGGGGCTCCTACAATGAG. Protein: CAWARGSYNE. Given in full, the CDR3 is CAWARGSYNEQFF.

On this clone: The missing CDR3 end, 3 residues past where the read stops, is filled in from the germline J gene. The chain carries TRBV18 and TRBJ2-4; 7 bases are shared with TRBD1. The CDR3 extends over 14 amino acids. Germline V gene data show CDR1 as KGHSH and CDR2 as LQKENI. CDR3 residues: CASSMGQIGYGQYF. The sequenced CDR3 bases are TGTGCCAGCTCGATGGGACAGATCGGCTATGGT.